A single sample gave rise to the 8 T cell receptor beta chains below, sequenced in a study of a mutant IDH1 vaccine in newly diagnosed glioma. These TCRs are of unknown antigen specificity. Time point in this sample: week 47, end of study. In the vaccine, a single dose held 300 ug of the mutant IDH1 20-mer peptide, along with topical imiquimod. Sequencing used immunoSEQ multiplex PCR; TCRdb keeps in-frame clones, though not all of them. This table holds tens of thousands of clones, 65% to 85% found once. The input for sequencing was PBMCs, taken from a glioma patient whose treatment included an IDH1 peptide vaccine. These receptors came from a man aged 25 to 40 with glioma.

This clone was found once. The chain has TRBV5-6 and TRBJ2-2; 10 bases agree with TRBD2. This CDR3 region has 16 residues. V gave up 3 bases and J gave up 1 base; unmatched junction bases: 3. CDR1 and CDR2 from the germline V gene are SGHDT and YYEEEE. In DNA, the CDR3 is TGTGCCAGCAGCTGGCGACTAGCGGGGAACACCGGGGAGCTGTTTTTT. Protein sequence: CASSWRLAGNTGELFF.

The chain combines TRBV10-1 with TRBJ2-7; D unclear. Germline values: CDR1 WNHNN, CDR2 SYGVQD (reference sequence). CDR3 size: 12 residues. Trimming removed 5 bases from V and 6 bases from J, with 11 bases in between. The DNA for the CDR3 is TGCGCCAGCAGTAATAGAATGGGCGAGCAGTACTTC. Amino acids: CASSNRMGEQYF.

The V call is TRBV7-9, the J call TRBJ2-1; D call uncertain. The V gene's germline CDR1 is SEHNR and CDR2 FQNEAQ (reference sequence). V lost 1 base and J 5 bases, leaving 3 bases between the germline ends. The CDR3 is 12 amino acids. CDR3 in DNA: TGTGCCAGCAGCTTAGGGGACAATGAGCAGTTCTTC. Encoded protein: CASSLGDNEQFF. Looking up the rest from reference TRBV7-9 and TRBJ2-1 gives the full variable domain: DTGVSQNPRHKITKRGQNVTFRCDPISEHNRLYWYRQTLGQGPEFLTYFQNEAQLEKSRLLSDRFSAERPKGSFSTLEIQRTEQGDSAMYLCASSLGDNEQFFGPGTRLTVL.

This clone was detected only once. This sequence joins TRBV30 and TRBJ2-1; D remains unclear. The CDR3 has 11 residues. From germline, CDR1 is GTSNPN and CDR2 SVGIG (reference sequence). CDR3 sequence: CATKGVGEQFF. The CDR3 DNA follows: TGTGCTACCAAGGGTGTTGGTGAGCAGTTCTTC. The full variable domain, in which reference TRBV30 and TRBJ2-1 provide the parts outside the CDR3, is SQTIHQWPATLVQPVGSPLSLECTVEGTSNPNLYWYRQAAGRGLQLLFYSVGIGQISSEVPQNLSASRPQDRQFILSSKKLLLSDSGFYLCATKGVGEQFFGPGTRLTVL.

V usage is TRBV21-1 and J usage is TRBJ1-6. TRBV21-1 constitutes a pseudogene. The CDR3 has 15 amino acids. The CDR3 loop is CATLSLQEGSSPLHF. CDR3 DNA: TGTGCCACACTGTCCCTACAGGAGGGAAGTTCACCCCTCCACTTT.

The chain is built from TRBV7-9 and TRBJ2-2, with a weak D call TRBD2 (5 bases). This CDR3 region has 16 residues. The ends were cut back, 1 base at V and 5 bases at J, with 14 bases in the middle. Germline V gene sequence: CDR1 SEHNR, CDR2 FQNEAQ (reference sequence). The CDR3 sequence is CASSLGGGTETGELFF. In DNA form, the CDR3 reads TGTGCCAGCAGCTTAGGTGGAGGTACTGAGACCGGGGAGCTGTTTTTT.

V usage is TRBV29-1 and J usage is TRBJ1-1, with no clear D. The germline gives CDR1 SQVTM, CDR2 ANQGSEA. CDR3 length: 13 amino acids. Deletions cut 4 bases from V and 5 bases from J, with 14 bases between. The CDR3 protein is CSVVDGVVTEAFF. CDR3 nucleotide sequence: TGCAGCGTTGTTGATGGGGTGGTGACTGAAGCTTTCTTT.

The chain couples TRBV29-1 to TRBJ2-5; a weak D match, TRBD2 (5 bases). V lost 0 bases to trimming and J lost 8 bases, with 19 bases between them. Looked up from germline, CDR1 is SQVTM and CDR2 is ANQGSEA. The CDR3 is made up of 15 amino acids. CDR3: CSVEDPLAASSTQYF. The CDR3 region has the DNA TGCAGCGTTGAAGATCCTCTAGCCGCGTCCTCTACCCAGTACTTC.